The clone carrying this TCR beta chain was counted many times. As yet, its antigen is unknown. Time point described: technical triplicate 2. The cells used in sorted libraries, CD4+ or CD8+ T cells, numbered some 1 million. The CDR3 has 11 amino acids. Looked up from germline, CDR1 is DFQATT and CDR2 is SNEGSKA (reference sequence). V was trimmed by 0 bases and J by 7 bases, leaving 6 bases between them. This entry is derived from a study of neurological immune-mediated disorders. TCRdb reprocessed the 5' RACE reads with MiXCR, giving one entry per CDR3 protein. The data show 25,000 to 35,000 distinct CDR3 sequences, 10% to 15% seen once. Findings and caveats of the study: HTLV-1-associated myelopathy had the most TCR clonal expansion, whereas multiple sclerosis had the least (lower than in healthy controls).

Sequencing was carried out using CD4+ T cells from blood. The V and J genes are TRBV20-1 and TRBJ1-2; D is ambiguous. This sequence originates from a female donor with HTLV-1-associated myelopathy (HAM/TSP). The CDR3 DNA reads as TGCAGTGCTAGAGATGGGGTTGGCTACACCTTC. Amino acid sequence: CSARDGVGYTF.